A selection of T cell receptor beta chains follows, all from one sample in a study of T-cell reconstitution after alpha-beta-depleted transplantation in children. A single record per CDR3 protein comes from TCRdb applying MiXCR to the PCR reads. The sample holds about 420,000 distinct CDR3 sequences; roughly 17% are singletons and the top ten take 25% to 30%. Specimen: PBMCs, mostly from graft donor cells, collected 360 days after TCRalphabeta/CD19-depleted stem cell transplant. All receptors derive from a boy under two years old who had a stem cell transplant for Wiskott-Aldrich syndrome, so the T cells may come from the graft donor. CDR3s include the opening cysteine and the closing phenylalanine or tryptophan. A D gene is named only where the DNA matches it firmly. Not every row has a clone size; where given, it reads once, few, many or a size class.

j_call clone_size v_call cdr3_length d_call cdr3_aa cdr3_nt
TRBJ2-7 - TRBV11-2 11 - CASSTMYEQYF TGTGCCAGCAGCACAATGTACGAGCAGTACTTC
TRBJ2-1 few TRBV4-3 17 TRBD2 CASSQEVTSGRGNEQFF TGCGCCAGCAGCCAAGAGGTTACTAGCGGGAGGGGAAATGAGCAGTTCTTC
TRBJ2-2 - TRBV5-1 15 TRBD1 CASSVQGLNTGELFF TGCGCCAGCAGCGTACAGGGGTTAAACACCGGGGAGCTGTTTTTT
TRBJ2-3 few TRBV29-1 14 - CSVGGAGKADTQYF TGCAGCGTTGGGGGGGCAGGGAAGGCAGATACGCAGTATTTT
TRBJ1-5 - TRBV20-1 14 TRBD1 CSARGQGINQPQHF TGCAGTGCTAGGGGACAGGGGATTAATCAGCCCCAGCATTTT
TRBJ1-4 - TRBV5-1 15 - CASSYDPLTNEKLFF TGCGCCAGCAGCTACGACCCGCTTACTAATGAAAAACTGTTTTTT
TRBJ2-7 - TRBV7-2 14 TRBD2 CASKSGGRGYEQYF TGTGCCAGCAAATCGGGGGGGAGAGGCTACGAGCAGTACTTC
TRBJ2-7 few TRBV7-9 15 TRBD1 CASSRPGQGRNEQYF TGTGCCAGCAGCCGACCGGGACAGGGGCGAAACGAGCAGTACTTC
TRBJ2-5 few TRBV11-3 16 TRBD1 CASSPPWDSKQETQYF TGTGCCAGCAGCCCCCCGTGGGACAGTAAGCAAGAGACCCAGTACTTC
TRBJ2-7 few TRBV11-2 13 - CASTTRPPYEQYF TGTGCCAGCACAACTCGGCCCCCTTACGAGCAGTACTTC
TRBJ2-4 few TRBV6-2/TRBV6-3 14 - CASTPGVVKNIQYF TGTGCCAGCACCCCCGGGGTAGTCAAAAACATTCAGTACTTC
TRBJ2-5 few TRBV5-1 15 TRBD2 CASSSLAGVSETQYF TGCGCCAGCAGCTCCTTAGCGGGAGTATCGGAGACCCAGTACTTC
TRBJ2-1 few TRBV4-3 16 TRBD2 CASSQDRRLAVNEQFF TGCGCCAGCAGCCAAGATAGGAGACTAGCGGTCAATGAGCAGTTCTTC
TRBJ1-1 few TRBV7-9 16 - CASSQKNLGMNTEAFF TGTGCCAGCAGCCAGAAGAATTTGGGAATGAACACTGAAGCTTTCTTT
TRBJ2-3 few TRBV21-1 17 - CASSKVLGHQVTDTQYF TGTGCCAGCAGCAAAGTTTTGGGACACCAAGTCACAGATACGCAGTATTTT
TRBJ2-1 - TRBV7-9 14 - CASSLDIRGNEQFF TGTGCCAGCAGCTTAGACATCAGAGGCAATGAGCAGTTCTTC
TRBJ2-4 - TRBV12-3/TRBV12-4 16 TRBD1 CASSLALRTGGNIQYF TGTGCCAGCAGTTTAGCACTCCGGACAGGGGGGAACATTCAGTACTTC
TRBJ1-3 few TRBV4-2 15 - CASSQEGDSGNTIYF TGTGCCAGCAGCCAAGAAGGGGATTCTGGAAACACCATATATTTT
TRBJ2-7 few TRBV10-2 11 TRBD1 CASLQGYEQYF TGCGCCAGCTTACAGGGGTACGAGCAGTACTTC
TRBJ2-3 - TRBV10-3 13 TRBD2 CAIGLAGEDTQYF TGTGCCATAGGACTAGCGGGAGAAGATACGCAGTATTTT
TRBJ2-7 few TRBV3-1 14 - CASSQGARSYEPYF TGTGCCAGCAGCCAAGGGGCTAGGTCCTACGAGCCGTACTTC
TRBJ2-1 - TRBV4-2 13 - CASSPWAANEQFF TGTGCCAGCAGCCCGTGGGCGGCCAATGAGCAGTTCTTC
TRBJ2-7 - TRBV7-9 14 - CASTLVEGDYEQYF TGTGCCAGCACCTTAGTGGAGGGGGACTACGAGCAGTACTTC
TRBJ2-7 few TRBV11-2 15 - CASSLDGEGVYEQYF TGTGCCAGCAGCTTAGATGGGGAGGGGGTCTACGAGCAGTACTTC
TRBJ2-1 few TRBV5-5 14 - CASSLLSGLNEQFF TGTGCCAGCAGCTTGCTTAGCGGTCTCAATGAGCAGTTCTTC
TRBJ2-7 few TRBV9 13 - CASSAREVGEQYF TGTGCCAGCAGCGCGAGGGAAGTTGGCGAGCAGTACTTC
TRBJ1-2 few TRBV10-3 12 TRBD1 CATSGQTYGYTF TGTGCCACCTCGGGACAGACCTATGGCTACACCTTC
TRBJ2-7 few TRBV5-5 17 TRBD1 CASSRDRALRTSYEQYF TGTGCCAGCAGCCGGGACAGGGCGCTTCGAACTTCCTACGAGCAGTACTTC
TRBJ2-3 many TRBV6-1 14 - CASSRQLSTDTQYF TGTGCCAGCAGTAGGCAGCTAAGCACAGATACGCAGTATTTT
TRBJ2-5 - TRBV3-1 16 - CASSQIGPRLQETQYF TGTGCCAGCAGCCAAATTGGACCCAGACTCCAAGAGACCCAGTACTTC
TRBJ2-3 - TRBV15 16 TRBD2 CATSRDRASGDDTQYF TGTGCCACCAGCAGAGATCGGGCTAGCGGGGACGATACGCAGTATTTT
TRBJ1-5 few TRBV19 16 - CASSILPGLSNQPQHF TGTGCCAGTAGTATTCTGCCAGGGTTGAGCAATCAGCCCCAGCATTTT
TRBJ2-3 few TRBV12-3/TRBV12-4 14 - CASRRGFRTDTQYF TGTGCCAGCAGAAGAGGGTTCCGCACAGATACGCAGTATTTT
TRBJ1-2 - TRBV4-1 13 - CASSQDPGLGYTF TGCGCCAGCAGCCAAGATCCCGGGCTGGGCTACACCTTC
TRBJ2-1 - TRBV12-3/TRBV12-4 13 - CASSVGTLNEQFF TGTGCCAGCAGTGTTGGGACACTGAATGAGCAGTTCTTC
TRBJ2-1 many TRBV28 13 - CASSFIRSNEQFF TGTGCCAGCAGTTTTATCAGGAGCAATGAGCAGTTCTTC
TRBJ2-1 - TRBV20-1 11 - CSARGASEQFF TGCAGTGCCCGAGGGGCAAGTGAGCAGTTCTTC
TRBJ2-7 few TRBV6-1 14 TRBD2 CASGGTSGRNEQYF TGTGCCAGCGGAGGGACTAGCGGGAGGAACGAGCAGTACTTC